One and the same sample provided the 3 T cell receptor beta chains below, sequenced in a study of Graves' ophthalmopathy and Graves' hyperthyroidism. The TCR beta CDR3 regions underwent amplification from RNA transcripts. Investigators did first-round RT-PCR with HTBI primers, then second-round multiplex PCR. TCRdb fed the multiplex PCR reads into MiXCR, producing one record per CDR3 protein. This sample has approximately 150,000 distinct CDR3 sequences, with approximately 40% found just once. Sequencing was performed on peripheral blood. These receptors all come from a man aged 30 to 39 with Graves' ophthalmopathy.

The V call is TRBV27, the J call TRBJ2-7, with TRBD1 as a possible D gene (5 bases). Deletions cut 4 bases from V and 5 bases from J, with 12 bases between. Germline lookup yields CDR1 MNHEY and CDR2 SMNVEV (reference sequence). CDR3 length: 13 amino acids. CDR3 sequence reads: CASSSTGYHEQYF. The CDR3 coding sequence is TGTGCCAGCAGTTCTACAGGTTACCACGAGCAGTACTTC.

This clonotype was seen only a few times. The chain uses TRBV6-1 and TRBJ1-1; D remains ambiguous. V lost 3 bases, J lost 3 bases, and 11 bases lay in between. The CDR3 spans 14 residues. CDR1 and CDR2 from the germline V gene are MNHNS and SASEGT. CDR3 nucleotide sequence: TGTGCCAGCAGTGAGATATCCGTCGACACTGAAGCTTTCTTT. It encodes CASSEISVDTEAFF.

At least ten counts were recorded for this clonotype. The CDR3 DNA reads TGTGCCAGCACGAACGGGGGGTATAGCTCCTACGAGCAGTACTTC. The encoded protein is CASTNGGYSSYEQYF. The chain couples TRBV6-2 or TRBV6-3 to TRBJ2-7; 7 bases match TRBD2. Germline CDR1 is MNHEY and CDR2 is SVGEGT. The CDR3 spans 15 residues. The trim removed 7 bases at V and 0 bases at J, leaving 9 bases unmatched.